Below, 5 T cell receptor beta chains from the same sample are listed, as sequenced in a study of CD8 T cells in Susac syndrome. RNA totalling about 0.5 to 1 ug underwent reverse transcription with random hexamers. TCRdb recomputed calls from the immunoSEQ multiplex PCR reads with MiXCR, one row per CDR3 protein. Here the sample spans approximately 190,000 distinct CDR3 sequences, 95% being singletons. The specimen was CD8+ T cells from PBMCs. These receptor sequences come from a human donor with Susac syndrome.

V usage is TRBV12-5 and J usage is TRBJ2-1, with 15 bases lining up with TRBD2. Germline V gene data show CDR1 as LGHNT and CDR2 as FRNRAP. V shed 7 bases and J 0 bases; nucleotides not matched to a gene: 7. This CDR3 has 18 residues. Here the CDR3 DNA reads TGTGCTAGTGCCCCTGGGACTAGCGGGAGGTTCTCCTACAATGAGCAGTTCTTC. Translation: CASAPGTSGRFSYNEQFF.

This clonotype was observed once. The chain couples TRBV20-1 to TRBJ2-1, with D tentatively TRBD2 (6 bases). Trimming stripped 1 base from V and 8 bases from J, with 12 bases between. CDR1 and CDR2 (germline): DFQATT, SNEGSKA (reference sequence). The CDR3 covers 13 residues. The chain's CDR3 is CSARGFGGHEQFF. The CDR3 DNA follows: TGCAGTGCTAGAGGATTTGGAGGGCATGAGCAGTTCTTC.

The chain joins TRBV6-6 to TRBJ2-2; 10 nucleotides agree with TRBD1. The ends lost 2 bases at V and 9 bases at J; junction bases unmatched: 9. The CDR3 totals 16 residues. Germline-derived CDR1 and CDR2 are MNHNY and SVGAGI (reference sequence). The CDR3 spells CASSYGTGEIAWELFF. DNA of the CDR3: TGTGCCAGCAGTTACGGGACAGGGGAAATAGCATGGGAGCTGTTTTTT.

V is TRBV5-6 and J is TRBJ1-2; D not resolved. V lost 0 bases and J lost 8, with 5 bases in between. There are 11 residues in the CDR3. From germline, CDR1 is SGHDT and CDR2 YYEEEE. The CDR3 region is CASSLGAGYTF. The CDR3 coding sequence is TGTGCCAGCAGCTTGGGGGCCGGCTACACCTTC.

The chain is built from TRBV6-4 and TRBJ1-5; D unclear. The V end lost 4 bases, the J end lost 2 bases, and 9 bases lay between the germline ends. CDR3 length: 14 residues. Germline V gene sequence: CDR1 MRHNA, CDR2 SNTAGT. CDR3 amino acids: CASSVSAGNQPQHF. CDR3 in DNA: TGTGCCAGCAGTGTCAGCGCTGGCAATCAGCCCCAGCATTTT.